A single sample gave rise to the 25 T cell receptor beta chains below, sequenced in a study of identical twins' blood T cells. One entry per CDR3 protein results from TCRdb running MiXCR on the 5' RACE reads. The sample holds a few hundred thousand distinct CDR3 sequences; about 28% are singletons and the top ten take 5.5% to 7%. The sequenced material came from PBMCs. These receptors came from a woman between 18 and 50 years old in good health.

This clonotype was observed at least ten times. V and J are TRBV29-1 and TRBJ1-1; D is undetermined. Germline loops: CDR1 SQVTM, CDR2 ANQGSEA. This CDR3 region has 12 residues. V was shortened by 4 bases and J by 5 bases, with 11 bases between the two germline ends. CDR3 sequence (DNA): TGCAGCGTTGGCTCCGGTCGTACTGAAGCTTTCTTT. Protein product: CSVGSGRTEAFF.

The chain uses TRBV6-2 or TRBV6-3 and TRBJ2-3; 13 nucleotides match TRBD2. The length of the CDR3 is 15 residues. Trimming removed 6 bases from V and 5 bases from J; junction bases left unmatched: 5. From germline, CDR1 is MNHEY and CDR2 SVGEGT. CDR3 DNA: TGTGCCAGCAGCCCCGGGACTAGCGGGAAAGATACGCAGTATTTT. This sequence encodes CASSPGTSGKDTQYF.

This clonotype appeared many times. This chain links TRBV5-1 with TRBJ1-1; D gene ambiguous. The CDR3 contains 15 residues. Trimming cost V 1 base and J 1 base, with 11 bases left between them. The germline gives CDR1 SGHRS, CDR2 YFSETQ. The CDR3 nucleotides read TGCGCCAGCAGCTTGCAGGCTCCGCAGAACACTGAAGCTTTCTTT. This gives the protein CASSLQAPQNTEAFF. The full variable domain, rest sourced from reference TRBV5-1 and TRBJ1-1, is KAGVTQTPRYLIKTRGQQVTLSCSPISGHRSVSWYQQTPGQGLQFLFEYFSETQRNKGNFPGRFSGRQFSNSRSEMNVSTLELGDSALYLCASSLQAPQNTEAFFGQGTRLTVV.

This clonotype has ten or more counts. For the CDR3, the DNA is TGCAGCGTACAGGGCCTTAATCAGCCCCAGCATTTT. It encodes CSVQGLNQPQHF. This chain connects TRBV29-1 to TRBJ1-5; a possible D gene is TRBD1 (6 bases). The CDR3 sequence is 12 residues long. Per germline, CDR1 SQVTM and CDR2 ANQGSEA. V lost 6 bases and J 4 bases, leaving 10 bases between the germline ends. Combining the CDR3 with reference TRBV29-1 and TRBJ1-5 gives the whole variable domain SAVISQKPSRDICQRGTSLTIQCQVDSQVTMMFWYRQQPGQSLTLIATANQGSEATYESGFVIDKFPISRPNLTFSTLTVSNMSPEDSSIYLCSVQGLNQPQHFGDGTRLSIL.

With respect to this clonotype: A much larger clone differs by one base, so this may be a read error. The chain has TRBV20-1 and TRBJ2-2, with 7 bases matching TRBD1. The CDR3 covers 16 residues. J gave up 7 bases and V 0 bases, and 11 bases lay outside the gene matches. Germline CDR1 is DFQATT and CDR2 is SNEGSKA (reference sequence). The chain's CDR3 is CSARDRRQGRGGELFF. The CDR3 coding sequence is TGCAGTGCTAGAGATAGGAGACAGGGACGGGGCGGGGAGCTGTTTTTT.

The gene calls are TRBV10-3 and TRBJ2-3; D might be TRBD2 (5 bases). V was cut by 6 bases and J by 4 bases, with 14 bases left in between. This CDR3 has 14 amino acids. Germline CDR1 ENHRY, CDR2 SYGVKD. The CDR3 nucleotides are TGTGCCATCAGGCCTCAGGAGCGGCCAGATACGCAGTATTTT. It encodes CAIRPQERPDTQYF.

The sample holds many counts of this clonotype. The CDR3 DNA is TGCGCCAGCAGCTTGGACGGGTCGGCTAATGAAAAACTGTTTTTT. This encodes CASSLDGSANEKLFF. The chain has TRBV5-1 and TRBJ1-4; D is unresolved. V was pared by 0 bases and J by 3 bases, with 9 bases between. The CDR3 contains 15 residues. Per the germline V gene, CDR1 is SGHRS and CDR2 is YFSETQ.

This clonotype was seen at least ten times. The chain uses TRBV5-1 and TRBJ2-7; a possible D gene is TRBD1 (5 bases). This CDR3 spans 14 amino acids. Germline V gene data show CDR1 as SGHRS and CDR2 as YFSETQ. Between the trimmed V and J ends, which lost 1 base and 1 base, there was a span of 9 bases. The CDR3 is CASSLSSGSYEQYF. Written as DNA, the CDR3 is TGCGCCAGCAGCTTGTCTTCAGGGTCCTACGAGCAGTACTTC.

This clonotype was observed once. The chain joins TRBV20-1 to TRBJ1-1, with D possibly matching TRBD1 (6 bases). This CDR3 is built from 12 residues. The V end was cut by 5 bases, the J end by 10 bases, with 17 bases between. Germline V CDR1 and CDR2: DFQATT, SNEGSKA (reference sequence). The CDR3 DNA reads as TGCAGTGCTCTGCGGGACAAGGCAGTAGCTTTCTTT. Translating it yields CSALRDKAVAFF.

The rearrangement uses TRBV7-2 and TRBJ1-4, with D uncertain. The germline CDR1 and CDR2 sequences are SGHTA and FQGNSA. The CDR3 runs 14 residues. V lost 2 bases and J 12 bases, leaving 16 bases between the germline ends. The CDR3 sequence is CASSLIPGVDELFF. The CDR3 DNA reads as TGTGCCAGCAGCTTAATCCCAGGTGTGGATGAACTGTTTTTT.

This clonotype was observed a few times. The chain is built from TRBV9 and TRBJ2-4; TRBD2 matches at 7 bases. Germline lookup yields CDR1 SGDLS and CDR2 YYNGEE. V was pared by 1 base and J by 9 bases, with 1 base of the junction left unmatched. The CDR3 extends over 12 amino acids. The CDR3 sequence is CASSVSGGIQYF. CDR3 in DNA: TGTGCCAGCAGCGTATCGGGAGGCATTCAGTACTTC.

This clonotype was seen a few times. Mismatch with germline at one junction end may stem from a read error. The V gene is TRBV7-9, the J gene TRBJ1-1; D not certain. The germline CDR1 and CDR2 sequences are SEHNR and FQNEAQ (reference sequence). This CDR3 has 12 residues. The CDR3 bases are TGTGCCAGCAGCTTAGCGTGGCGGGATTCTCTCTTT. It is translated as CASSLAWRDSLF. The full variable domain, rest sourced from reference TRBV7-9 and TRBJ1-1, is DTGVSQNPRHKITKRGQNVTFRCDPISEHNRLYWYRQTLGQGPEFLTYFQNEAQLEKSRLLSDRFSAERPKGSFSTLEIQRTEQGDSAMYLCASSLAWRDSLFGQGTRLTVV.

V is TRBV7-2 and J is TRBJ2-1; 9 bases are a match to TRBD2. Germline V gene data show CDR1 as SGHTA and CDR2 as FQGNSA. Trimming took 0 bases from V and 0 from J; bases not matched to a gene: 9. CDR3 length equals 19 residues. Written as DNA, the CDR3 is TGTGCCAGCAGCTTAGCTACCGGGACTAGCCTGAGCTCCTACAATGAGCAGTTCTTC. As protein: CASSLATGTSLSSYNEQFF.

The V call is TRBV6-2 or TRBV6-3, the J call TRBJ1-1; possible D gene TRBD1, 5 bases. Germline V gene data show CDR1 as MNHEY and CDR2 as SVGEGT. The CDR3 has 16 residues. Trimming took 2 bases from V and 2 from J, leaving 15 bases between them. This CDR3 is CASSYKIFGDNTEAFF. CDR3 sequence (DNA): TGTGCCAGCAGTTACAAGATTTTCGGGGACAACACTGAAGCTTTCTTT.

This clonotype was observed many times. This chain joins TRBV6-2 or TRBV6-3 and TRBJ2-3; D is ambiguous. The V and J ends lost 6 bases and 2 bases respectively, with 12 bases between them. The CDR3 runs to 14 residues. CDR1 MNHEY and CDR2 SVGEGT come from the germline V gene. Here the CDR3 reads CASRKGLFTDTQYF. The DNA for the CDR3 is TGTGCCAGCAGGAAGGGTCTTTTCACAGATACGCAGTATTTT.

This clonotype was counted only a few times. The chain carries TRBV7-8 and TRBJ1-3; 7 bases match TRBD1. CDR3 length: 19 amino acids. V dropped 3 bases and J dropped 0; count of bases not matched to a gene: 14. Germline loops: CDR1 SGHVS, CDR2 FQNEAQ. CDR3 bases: TGTGCCAGCAGCTTTTGGGGAGGACAGGCCACCTTCTCTGGAAACACCATATATTTT. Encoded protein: CASSFWGGQATFSGNTIYF.

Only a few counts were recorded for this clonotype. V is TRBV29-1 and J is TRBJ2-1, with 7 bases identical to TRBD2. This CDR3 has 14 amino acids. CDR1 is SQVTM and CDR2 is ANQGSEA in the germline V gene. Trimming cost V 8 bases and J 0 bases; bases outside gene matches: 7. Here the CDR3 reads CSPVGGDSYNEQFF. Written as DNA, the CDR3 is TGCAGCCCTGTGGGGGGGGACTCCTACAATGAGCAGTTCTTC.

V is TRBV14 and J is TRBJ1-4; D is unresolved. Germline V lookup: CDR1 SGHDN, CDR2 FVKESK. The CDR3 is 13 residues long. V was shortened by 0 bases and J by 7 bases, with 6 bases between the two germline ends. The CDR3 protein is CASSQEAGEKLFF. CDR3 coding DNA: TGTGCCAGCAGCCAAGAGGCAGGTGAAAAACTGTTTTTT.

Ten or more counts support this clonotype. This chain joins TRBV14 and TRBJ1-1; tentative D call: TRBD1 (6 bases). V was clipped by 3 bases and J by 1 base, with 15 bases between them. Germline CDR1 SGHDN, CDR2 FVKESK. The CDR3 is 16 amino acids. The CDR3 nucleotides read TGTGCCAGCAGCCATAAAATGGACAGTTCGAACACTGAAGCTTTCTTT. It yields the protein CASSHKMDSSNTEAFF.

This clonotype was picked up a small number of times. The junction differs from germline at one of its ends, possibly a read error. The CDR3 DNA sequence: TGCGGTGCTAGAGCTTCGGTCGTGAATGAAGCTTTCTTT. Residues: CGARASVVNEAFF. The J gene is TRBJ1-1, the V gene TRBV20-1; D uncertain. This CDR3 has 13 residues. Germline loops: CDR1 DFQATT, CDR2 SNEGSKA (reference sequence).

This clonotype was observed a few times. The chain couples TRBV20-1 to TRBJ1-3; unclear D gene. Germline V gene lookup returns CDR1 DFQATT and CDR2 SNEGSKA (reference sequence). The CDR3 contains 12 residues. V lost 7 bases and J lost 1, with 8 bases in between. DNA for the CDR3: TGCAGTGAGCACTATTCTGGAAACACCATATATTTT. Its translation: CSEHYSGNTIYF.

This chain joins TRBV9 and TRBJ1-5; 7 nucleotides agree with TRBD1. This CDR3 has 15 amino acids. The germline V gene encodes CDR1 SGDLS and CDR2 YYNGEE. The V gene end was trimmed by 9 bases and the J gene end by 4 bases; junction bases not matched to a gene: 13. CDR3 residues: CANSRAGQENQPQHF. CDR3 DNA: TGTGCCAACAGTCGCGCCGGACAGGAGAATCAGCCCCAGCATTTT. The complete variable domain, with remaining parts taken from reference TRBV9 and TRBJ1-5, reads DSGVTQTPKHLITATGQRVTLRCSPRSGDLSVYWYQQSLDQGLQFLIQYYNGEERAKGNILERFSAQQFPDLHSELNLSSLELGDSALYFCANSRAGQENQPQHFGDGTRLSIL.

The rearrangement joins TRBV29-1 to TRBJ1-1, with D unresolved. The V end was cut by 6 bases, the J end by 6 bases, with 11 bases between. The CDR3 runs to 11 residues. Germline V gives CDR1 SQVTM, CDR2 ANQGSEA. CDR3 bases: TGCAGCGTCCTGTTATACTCTGAAGCTTTCTTT. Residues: CSVLLYSEAFF.

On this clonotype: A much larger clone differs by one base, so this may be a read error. DNA for the CDR3: TGTGCCACCAGTGAGTCAGGGCGGGAGCACACTGAAGCTTTCTTT. This translates into CATSESGREHTEAFF. This chain connects TRBV10-3 to TRBJ1-1; D is possibly TRBD1 (5 bases). The CDR3 spans 15 residues. From germline, CDR1 is ENHRY and CDR2 SYGVKD.

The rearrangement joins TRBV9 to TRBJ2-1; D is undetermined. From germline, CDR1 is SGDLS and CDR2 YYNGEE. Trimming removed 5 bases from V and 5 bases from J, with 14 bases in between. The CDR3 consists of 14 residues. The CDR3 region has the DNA TGTGCCAGCAGGTCGAGGTCTCGGCACAATGAGCAGTTCTTC. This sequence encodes CASRSRSRHNEQFF.